This TCR beta chain was sequenced in a study of cytomegalovirus exposure and HLA in healthy donors (dated by TCRdb to about 2017). Regarding the study in general: In an earlier analysis of about 560 of the donors, 276 Gb of sequence data and 95 million to 130 million unique TCR beta sequences from some 170 million T cells were reported. An early release that covered roughly 600 HLA-typed donors contained about 300 gigabases of sequencing data and 75 million to 100 million unique TCR sequences. Of the 398 genotyped donors, roughly 85% fell in the genetic ancestry cluster associated with self-reported Caucasian donors. The aim of the study was to test whether cataloging public T cell receptors could identify signatures of past pathogen exposure. The study profiled the T cell repertoires of under 850 subjects by immunosequencing and related them to cytomegalovirus serostatus. A separate validation cohort of about 110 different subjects was used in addition to the 666-subject first cohort. To predict cytomegalovirus infection status, the study combined high-throughput TCR immunosequencing, statistical association of individual TCRs with disease status, and machine learning. In a later analysis, previously published TCR beta repertoires from about 640 donors were re-analyzed and high-resolution HLA genotyping was added so that TCR occurrence patterns could be studied. Rather than using new phenotypic data, the later analysis identified candidate immune exposures from TCR beta sequences and from how often those sequences occurred across donors. To decide whether each TCR beta V gene segment behaved as functional or pseudogenic, an earlier analysis of some 570 of the donors relied on high-throughput TCR beta sequencing. Alongside the repertoire data, information on donor age, sex, ethnicity and CMV serostatus was compiled. A later genetic analysis took genome-wide SNP genotypes for about 55% of the 666 donors and used that subset as a discovery cohort. All discovery cohort repertoires had been generated using a single sequencing platform. Class I and class II HLA loci were covered by the typing at four-digit resolution. Typing coverage varied by locus: 629-630 donors for A, B, C, DRB1 and DQB1; roughly 560 for DQA1; around 610 for DPA1; 450 to 480 for DPB1. Because of strong linkage in the cohort, five DR-DQ haplotypes were treated as single units for association and clustering. Among about 410 genotyped donors of the cohort, an average of roughly 230,000 unique TCR beta nucleotide sequences was sequenced per donor, of which about 19% were non-productive. Summary of the overall study and its limitations: In a later analysis, TCR association rates were found to vary across HLA loci, with the most associated TCRs seen for DRB1 alleles and the fewest for HLA-C alleles. The presence/absence analyses assumed that sequencing depth was roughly uniform across donors, and that assumption may not be true. In a later genetic analysis, fewer N-insertions in productive TCRs were reported among donors in an Asian-associated ancestry cluster than the roughly 700-donor mean. The classifier was reported to diagnose cytomegalovirus status with high specificity and sensitivity in both the original and validation cohorts. The study gave a list of some 150 TCR beta chains associated with cytomegalovirus. In this cohort, only TCR beta chains were sequenced, and detectable features were limited by the absence of alpha or paired-chain data. Approximately 16 rarely observed V segments, including chromosome 9 orphons, were excluded from the earlier analysis of 550 to 700 of the donors because counts were too low. Linkage disequilibrium might explain the correlated functional status among segregating V segments, but an unknown experimental factor could not be excluded. In a later analysis, most CMV-associated TCR beta chains were found to appear HLA-restricted, with HLA associations seemingly driven largely by CMV exposure. CMV serostatus was the only immune exposure information available for the cohort. In an earlier analysis of around 500 of the donors, most TCR beta V segments appeared in productive rearrangements about 90% or about 30% of the time, broadly matching IMGT annotations. A group of highly shared sequence variants was considered likely to be a technical artifact of the sequencing pipeline. Some IMGT-functional V segments, including TRBV6-2 and TRBV6-3, could not be told apart with the 87-base-pair reads, so those segments were excluded. In a later analysis, HLA-associated TCR beta chains showed more clonal expansion and lower generation probabilities than non-associated chains that were equally common. A further reported finding was that TCR beta sequences accurately predicted the HLA-A and HLA-B alleles for most subjects in the first cohort. Across donors, most TCR sequences were observed very rarely, whereas some public TCRs were present in many individuals. When HLA alleles, especially DR and DQ, strongly co-occurred, TCR associations were difficult to assign to individual alleles. An association between a missense DCLRE1C variant and V-gene and J-gene trimming of TCR beta chains was found in a later genetic analysis and replicated in an independent cohort. In vitro tests confirmed that a few of the cytomegalovirus-associated TCR beta chains recognize cytomegalovirus antigens. HLA typing was unavailable for some donors at each locus, so association tests used only the typed subset. The authors suggested that the approach could potentially be extended to other disease states and immunological phenotypes. A later analysis associated 16,951 TCR beta sequences with specific HLA alleles at a false discovery rate of 0.05. A later analysis reported that several top co-occurrence clusters appeared linked to parvovirus B19, influenza, CMV and Epstein-Barr virus.

V ends up 8 bases short and J 9 bases short, with an unmatched junction base count of 7. The germline V gene supplies CDR1 SNHLY and CDR2 FYNNEI. Including cysteine and phenylalanine, the CDR3 has 12 amino acids. The CDR3 DNA has 36 bases and is translated from base 1. The cohort consisted of fewer than 700 healthy bone marrow donors. All cohort members were sampled while nominally healthy, although unrecorded immune exposures were likely present. The donor tested CMV seronegative and was one of the 352 seronegative cohort members. Every donor gave a peripheral blood sample, and the peripheral blood mononuclear cells from that sample were used for TCR beta sequencing. The Qiagen DNeasy Blood Extraction Kit was used to extract genomic DNA from the blood cell samples. The library relied on the immunoSEQ multiplex PCR assay. For the multiplex PCR, a mixture combining 60 forward primers for TCR Vbeta segments and 13 reverse primers for TCR Jbeta segments was used. The CDR3 region of rearranged TCR beta genes was amplified from genomic DNA by a multiplex PCR assay. The amplified TCR beta libraries were sequenced on the Illumina HiSeq System as 87-base-pair reads. The original pipeline was this. A later analysis tallied approximately 87 million unique TCR beta chains across the approximately 670 repertoires, and about 10 million of those chains were shared by two or more donors. To remove PCR and sequencing errors, raw reads were error-corrected and collapsed into unique sequences using a nearest-neighbor algorithm that merged closely related sequences. Alignment of CDR3 sequences to IMGT reference sequences was used to assign V, D and J gene segments. For a sequence to be retained, a match of at least six nucleotides was required to both a V gene segment and a J gene segment. A rearrangement was called productive if the CDR3 had no stop codons and remained in frame with V and J, and every other rearrangement was called non-productive. CDR3 was defined according to IMGT convention as the region running from the second conserved V-encoded cysteine to the conserved J-encoded phenylalanine. The earlier analysis of 450 to 750 of the donors excluded any sequence lacking an unambiguous match to a single V gene segment. An earlier analysis of around 600 of the donors classified V segments as functional when productive rearrangements were above 56.7% and as segregating when the standard deviation between donors was above 5%. A statistical classification framework was built to diagnose cytomegalovirus status from the catalog of TCR beta chain sequences. A later analysis assigned V and J genes by comparing TCR nucleotide sequences with IMGT/GENE-DB human TR gene sequences. Using the TCRdist pipeline, a later analysis assigned CDR3 sequences along with most-parsimonious VDJ recombination scenarios. In a later analysis, each TCR beta chain was defined by its CDR3 amino acid sequence together with its V-gene family, and reads lacking a unique V-gene family were excluded. To address suspected cross-contamination and a sequencing artifact, a later analysis removed a few hundred highly shared, low-generation-probability nucleotide sequences. For each public chain, a later analysis derived a clonal expansion index from normalized ranks of inferred template counts within each repertoire. In a later analysis, generation probabilities were computed using a VDJ recombination model fitted to out-of-frame rearrangements, and the results were checked against IGoR. In a later analysis, TCR-TCR, TCR-HLA and TCR-CMV co-occurrence was scored with hypergeometric tests, and a repertoire-size bias correction was applied to TCR pairs. A later analysis estimated false discovery rates by permuting HLA or CMV assignments 20 times. A later analysis grouped co-occurring TCRs with DBSCAN, adding TCRdist sequence similarity when clustering within HLA-allele-positive subsets. Repertoires with fewer than 30,000 or more than 120,000 public chains, plus five repertoires with anomalous nucleotide sharing, were excluded from co-occurrence clustering. The table was pulled from immuneACCESS by TCRdb, which kept in-frame rearrangements only. Such tables lose some clones; where checked, under half of the loss comes from unresolved V genes, and the rest has no known cause. D and trimming were read from the DNA, whereas the V and J calls and clone size are those reported in that table. The sample's table covers some 120,000 clones. The ten most abundant clones make up 3.7% of the sample.

In regard to this clone: Its specific antigen is unknown.

Rearrangement joined TRBV2 to TRBJ2-1, and 7 bases in between align with TRBD1. The source of this sequence is a man aged 25-40 years in good health and CMV-seronegative. The sample comprised PBMCs. The CDR3 protein sequence reads: CASSTDRAEQFF. The nucleotide sequence is given as TGTGCCAGCTCGACAGACAGGGCTGAGCAGTTCTTC.